Presented here are 14 T cell receptor beta chains from one specimen sequenced in a study of blood T cell repertoires in COVID-19. The method was immunoSEQ multiplex PCR; TCRdb's version includes in-frame clones alone and lacks a portion of them. The data contain about 140,000 clones, over 65% of them singletons. Sequencing was carried out using peripheral blood. The source is an elderly woman with active or convalescent COVID-19.

This clone was counted a few times. This rearrangement joins TRBV4-3 to TRBJ1-5; D remains unclear. The CDR3 covers 15 residues. The V end was cut by 0 bases, the J end by 4 bases, with 10 bases between. The V gene's germline CDR1 is LGHNA and CDR2 YSLEER. The CDR3 sequence: CASSQDSGTNQPQHF. CDR3 nucleotide sequence: TGCGCCAGCAGCCAAGATTCAGGTACGAATCAGCCCCAGCATTTT.

The chain carries TRBV28 and TRBJ2-5; maybe TRBD2 (6 bases). CDR1 and CDR2 from the germline V gene are MDHEN and SYDVKM. This CDR3 is 17 amino acids long. Trimming shortened V by 6 bases and J by 4 bases, and 24 bases separated the two germline ends. The CDR3 bases are TGTGCCAGCAGAACCATGGGGGGTATTCGAGTTGGAGAGACCCAGTACTTC. This translates into CASRTMGGIRVGETQYF.

The CDR3 DNA reads as TGTGCCAGCAGTGGCAGGGGGTTGACTGAAGCTTTCTTT. Translating it yields CASSGRGLTEAFF. The chain couples TRBV2 to TRBJ1-1, with 7 positions matching TRBD1. V was clipped by 4 bases and J by 5 bases; unmatched bases: 4. CDR3 length equals 13 residues. Germline V gene lookup returns CDR1 SNHLY and CDR2 FYNNEI. Filled out from reference TRBV2 and TRBJ1-1, the complete variable domain reads EPEVTQTPSHQVTQMGQEVILRCVPISNHLYFYWYRQILGQKVEFLVSFYNNEISEKSEIFDDQFSVERPDGSNFTLKIRSTKLEDSAMYFCASSGRGLTEAFFGQGTRLTVV.

The CDR3 protein is CASRRTGSEAFF. The CDR3 bases are TGTGCCAGCAGACGGACAGGGAGTGAAGCTTTCTTT. J is TRBJ1-1 and V is TRBV6-5; 8 nucleotides align to TRBD1. After removal of 6 bases from V and 7 bases from J, the junction contained 4 bases not matched to a gene. The CDR3 loop spans 12 amino acids. From germline, CDR1 is MNHEY and CDR2 SVGAGI.

The J gene is TRBJ2-1, the V gene TRBV21-1; the table's D call of TRBD1 was not tested on the DNA. TRBV21-1 is labeled a pseudogene. The CDR3 spans 16 residues. The CDR3 bases are TGTGCCAGCAGCAAAGCGCTTTCGACAGACTACAATGAGCAGTTCTTC. Protein: CASSKALSTDYNEQFF.

The chain has TRBV2 and TRBJ1-3; 9 bases map to TRBD1. Germline CDR1 and CDR2: SNHLY and FYNNEI. The junction had 6 bases not matched to a gene; V was cut back by 5 bases and J by 7 bases. This CDR3 comprises 14 residues. The CDR3 coding sequence is TGTGCCAGCAGTTCCGGGACAGGGTATAACACCATATATTTT. It specifies CASSSGTGYNTIYF.

This clone appeared a few times. The gene calls are TRBV6-5 and TRBJ2-7; weak D call: TRBD1 (6 bases). This CDR3 is built from 14 residues. Germline CDR1 reads MNHEY; CDR2 reads SVGAGI. Trimming took off 6 bases at V and 7 bases at J, with 19 bases between the two ends. CDR3 in DNA: TGTGCCAGCAGGACCGGGCGTTTGAGGGGGGAGCAGTACTTC. Translation gives CASRTGRLRGEQYF.

The chain combines TRBV5-1 with TRBJ1-5; the match to TRBD1 covers 11 bases. This CDR3 region has 15 residues. Germline V gene data show CDR1 as SGHRS and CDR2 as YFSETQ. Unmatched junction bases numbered 7, after V lost 7 bases and J lost 4 bases. CDR3 amino acids: CASAIGTGGNQPQHF. In DNA, the CDR3 is TGCGCCAGCGCTATCGGGACAGGGGGAAATCAGCCCCAGCATTTT. Combining the CDR3 with reference TRBV5-1 and TRBJ1-5 gives the whole variable domain KAGVTQTPRYLIKTRGQQVTLSCSPISGHRSVSWYQQTPGQGLQFLFEYFSETQRNKGNFPGRFSGRQFSNSRSEMNVSTLELGDSALYLCASAIGTGGNQPQHFGDGTRLSIL.

The V and J genes are TRBV5-6 and TRBJ2-1; possibly TRBD1 for D (5 bases). CDR1 is SGHDT, CDR2 YYEEEE, per germline. Trimming removed 4 bases at V and 4 bases at J, with 18 bases between. The CDR3 runs to 16 residues. As DNA, the CDR3 is TGTGCCAGCAGCCAATCAACAGGAGACGGGTACAATGAGCAGTTCTTC. Its protein is CASSQSTGDGYNEQFF.

The J gene is TRBJ2-1, the V gene TRBV7-8, with D possibly matching TRBD1 (6 bases). Trimming took 3 bases from V and 4 from J, leaving 13 bases between them. Germline lookup yields CDR1 SGHVS and CDR2 FQNEAQ. The CDR3 is 15 residues long. For the CDR3, the DNA is TGTGCCAGCAGCTTGAGCAGGGGAACGTACAATGAGCAGTTCTTC. Its protein product is CASSLSRGTYNEQFF.

The rearrangement joins TRBV7-2 to TRBJ1-2; D remains ambiguous. Germline V gene data show CDR1 as SGHTA and CDR2 as FQGNSA. This CDR3 has 13 residues. V was cut by 3 bases and J by 5 bases, with 10 bases left in between. The CDR3 DNA is TGTGCCAGCAGCTTCGAGGGAGGGTATGGCTACACCTTC. It codes for CASSFEGGYGYTF.

This clone showed up just a few times. The genes are TRBV5-8 and TRBJ1-2; 7 bases are shared with TRBD1. CDR1 is SGHTS, CDR2 YDEGEE, per germline. V gave up 3 bases and J gave up 8 bases; unmatched junction bases: 10. The CDR3 spans 14 residues. The CDR3 reads CASSWLQGIRGYTF. CDR3 nucleotides: TGTGCCAGCAGCTGGCTACAGGGGATTCGGGGCTACACCTTC.

This chain connects TRBV6-1 to TRBJ2-7; D might be TRBD1 (5 bases). V was trimmed by 3 bases and J by 6 bases, leaving 12 bases between them. CDR3 length equals 13 residues. Germline assignment: CDR1 MNHNS and CDR2 SASEGT. CDR3 in amino acids: CASSDRQGGEQYF. Written as DNA, the CDR3 is TGTGCCAGCAGTGATCGGCAGGGTGGCGAGCAGTACTTC.

This chain links TRBV21-1 with TRBJ1-1. TRBV21-1 is marked as a pseudogene. CDR3 length: 12 residues. The CDR3 sequence is CALLGAASEAFF. The CDR3 nucleotides are TGTGCCCTCCTGGGTGCGGCCAGTGAAGCTTTCTTT.